The 7 T cell receptor beta chains listed next were all sequenced from one sample in a study of T cells generated in artificial thymic organoids (dated by TCRdb to the late 2010s). Library method: 5' RACE. The instrument given in TCRdb is Illumina MiSeq. TCRalpha and TCRbeta libraries were amplified separately by semi-nested PCR with Advantage 2 and reverse primers in the TRAC or TRBC constant regions. Using fastp trimming at Q25 and MiXCR clonotype assembly, TCRdb reanalyzed the public sequencing data and kept in-frame beta chains. Records with the same CDR3 protein are collapsed into one entry carrying the most frequent genes and DNA. The sample table lists several thousand distinct CDR3 sequences, roughly a quarter of them with a count of one. The ten largest clonotypes hold approximately 3.2% of the sample. Artificial thymic organoids were generated by aggregating human HSPCs with MS5 murine stromal cells transduced with human DLL1, and the organoids were cultured at an air-liquid interface. Organoids were seeded with FACS-purified CD34+CD3- hematopoietic stem and progenitor cells depleted of residual T cells.

Their cognate antigens are unknown. Source material: naive CD8+ T cells grown in artificial thymic organoids from cord blood stem and progenitor cells. Interpreted using the paper, the cell subset or site label stands for: CD3+TCRalphabeta+CD8SP T cells; for blood, CD45RO-CCR7+ naive CD8+ T cells. The receptors stem from a human donor who gave cord blood stem cells for thymic organoid culture, a cardiac surgery patient who gave postnatal thymus, or a blood donor (not recorded which).

This clonotype was detected only a few times. This CDR3 reads CASSQEQESEQYF. Here the CDR3 DNA reads TGCGCCAGCAGCCAAGAACAGGAATCTGAGCAGTACTTC. The V and J genes are TRBV4-3 and TRBJ2-7, with a possible D match to TRBD1 (5 bases). The V gene's germline CDR1 is LGHNA and CDR2 YSLEER. This CDR3 comprises 13 residues. Trimming left V 0 bases short and J 7 bases short, with 10 bases between.

This rearrangement joins TRBV5-1 to TRBJ2-1, with D possibly being TRBD2 (6 bases). Germline CDR1 SGHRS, CDR2 YFSETQ. V was trimmed by 5 bases and J by 0 bases, leaving 15 bases between them. This CDR3 has 16 residues. The CDR3 region is CASRPDYCRSYNEQFF. The CDR3 nucleotides are TGCGCCAGCAGGCCGGACTACTGCCGCTCCTACAATGAGCAGTTCTTC.

This clonotype is medium-sized by share. The chain is built from TRBV5-1 and TRBJ2-7; no clear D gene. Trimming pared 0 bases from V and 0 bases from J, leaving 7 bases between. Per germline, CDR1 SGHRS and CDR2 YFSETQ. The CDR3 has 14 residues. This chain's CDR3 is CASSLVHHSYEQYF. The CDR3 region has the DNA TGCGCCAGCAGCTTGGTGCACCACTCCTACGAGCAGTACTTC.

This clonotype is deemed medium-sized (0.01 to 0.1%). This rearrangement joins TRBV20-1 to TRBJ2-7; 8 bases are shared with TRBD1. Germline V CDR1 and CDR2: DFQATT, SNEGSKA (reference sequence). CDR3 length equals 12 residues. V trimming: 6 bases; J trimming: 4 bases; junction bases outside the gene matches: 5. CDR3 in amino acids: CSAHRQGYEQYF. DNA of the CDR3: TGCAGTGCCCACCGACAGGGGTACGAGCAGTACTTC.

This rearrangement joins TRBV13 to TRBJ1-1; a possible D gene is TRBD1 (5 bases). Per germline, CDR1 PRHDT and CDR2 FYEKMQ (reference sequence). Trimming shortened V by 5 bases and J by 5 bases, and 6 bases separated the two germline ends. This CDR3 comprises 11 residues. CDR3 sequence: CASSPGTEAFF. The CDR3 coding sequence is TGTGCCAGCAGCCCAGGGACTGAAGCTTTCTTT.

Worth noting for this clonotype: It may be a read error: a sequence one base away is much more abundant. The conserved phenylalanine or tryptophan normally closing the CDR3 is absent here, so this likely arose from a read error. The genes are TRBV5-1 and TRBJ1-1; D unresolved. V dropped 3 bases and J dropped 4 bases, with 13 bases sitting between them. CDR1 SGHRS and CDR2 YFSETQ come from the germline V gene. The CDR3 consists of 14 residues. The CDR3 is CASSSGGLGTEAFL. The DNA for the CDR3 is TGCGCCAGCAGCTCAGGTGGGCTGGGCACTGAAGCTTTCCTT.

The chain links TRBV4-1 to TRBJ1-2; D unclear. From germline, CDR1 is MGHRA and CDR2 YSYEKL. The CDR3 has 15 residues. The V end lost 4 bases, the J end lost 2 bases, and 14 bases lay between the germline ends. The CDR3 coding sequence is TGCGCCAGCAGCCTCGGCCCGGTCACGAACTATGGCTACACCTTC. Translated: CASSLGPVTNYGYTF.